Below, 4 T cell receptor beta chains from the same sample are listed, as sequenced in a study of blood T cell repertoires in COVID-19. Measured with immunoSEQ multiplex PCR; TCRdb has only the in-frame clones, and not every one. The sample has approximately 200,000 clones, about 88% seen once. Sequencing was done on a sample of peripheral blood. These receptor sequences come from a man between 65 and 85 years old with active or convalescent COVID-19.

A single count supports this clone. V gene TRBV4-3 combines with J gene TRBJ2-3, with TRBD2 matching 9 bases. The CDR3 consists of 21 residues. Trimming removed 0 bases from V and 5 bases from J; junction bases left unmatched: 21. Germline V lookup: CDR1 LGHNA, CDR2 YSLEER. The CDR3 reads CASSQDARRSLGGRALDTQYF. Written as DNA, the CDR3 is TGCGCCAGCAGCCAAGATGCCCGGCGGTCTCTCGGCGGGAGGGCATTAGATACGCAGTATTTT.

V is TRBV28 and J is TRBJ2-4, with D maybe TRBD2 (5 bases). Trimming removed 6 bases from V and 1 base from J, with 10 bases in between. The germline V gene has CDR1 MDHEN and CDR2 SYDVKM. The CDR3 totals 14 residues. The CDR3 nucleotides are TGTGCCAGCAGATTTTCGGGGGCCAAAAACATTCAGTACTTC. This sequence encodes CASRFSGAKNIQYF. Full variable domain (missing parts from reference TRBV28 and TRBJ2-4): DVKVTQSSRYLVKRTGEKVFLECVQDMDHENMFWYRQDPGLGLRLIYFSYDVKMKEKGDIPEGYSVSREKKERFSLILESASTNQTSMYLCASRFSGAKNIQYFGAGTRLSVL.

The chain uses TRBV25-1 and TRBJ2-3; tentatively, D is TRBD2 (6 bases). CDR3 length: 13 amino acids. Germline CDR1 reads MGHDK; CDR2 reads SYGVNS. The V end lost 5 bases, the J end lost 10 bases, and 16 bases lay between the germline ends. The CDR3 loop is CASSSQTRGAQYF. The CDR3 DNA sequence: TGTGCCAGCAGTTCCCAGACTAGAGGGGCGCAGTATTTT.

V is TRBV4-3 and J is TRBJ1-1; possibly TRBD1 for D (6 bases). The germline V and J ends were trimmed by 2 bases and 9 bases, with 10 bases remaining between them. Germline V gene lookup returns CDR1 LGHNA and CDR2 YSLEER. CDR3 length: 12 residues. DNA of the CDR3: TGCGCCAGCAGCCAACCGGACAGTCAAGCTTTCTTT. Its translation is CASSQPDSQAFF.